The clone carrying this TCR beta chain was found once. This CDR3 comprises 14 residues. Germline CDR1 reads LNHDA; CDR2 reads SQIVND (reference sequence). V lost 6 bases to trimming and J lost 0 bases, with 10 bases between them. The entry originates in a study of T cell changes during pregnancy in multiple sclerosis. The data were produced by immunoSEQ multiplex PCR, yet TCRdb's version contains in-frame clones alone and is incomplete. The sample carries 20,000 to 25,000 clones, 80% to 95% recorded once. Specimen: CD4+ T cells from peripheral blood mononuclear cells, collected in the third trimester of pregnancy. The chain carries TRBV19 and TRBJ2-3; TRBD1 is a possible D gene (5 bases). This clonotype was obtained from a female donor with multiple sclerosis, enrolled in a pregnancy study. As DNA, the CDR3 is TGTGCCAGTAGCCCGACAGCAAGCACAGATACGCAGTATTTT. As protein: CASSPTASTDTQYF. The whole variable domain, remainder taken from reference TRBV19 and TRBJ2-3, is DGGITQSPKYLFRKEGQNVTLSCEQNLNHDAMYWYRQDPGQGLRLIYYSQIVNDFQKGDIAEGYSVSREKKESFPLTVTSAQKNPTAFYLCASSPTASTDTQYFGPGTRLTVL.